Following are 17 T cell receptor beta chains from one sample sequenced in a study of cytomegalovirus exposure and HLA in healthy donors. Assay: immunoSEQ multiplex PCR; the TCRdb copy retains only in-frame clones and omits some. The data contain some 77,000 clones, approximately 94% of them singletons. The sequencing input was PBMCs. Every receptor here comes from a man younger than 35 in good health and CMV-seropositive.

J is TRBJ2-3 and V is TRBV5-1, with D unclear. Trimming removed 2 bases at V and 1 base at J, with 14 bases between. The CDR3 has 16 amino acids. Germline V gives CDR1 SGHRS, CDR2 YFSETQ. The CDR3 bases are TGCGCCAGCAGCTTTGGGTCACAGTTCCGCACAGATACGCAGTATTTT. Its translation: CASSFGSQFRTDTQYF.

The rearrangement links TRBV27 to TRBJ2-1; 9 bases match TRBD1. This CDR3 region has 15 residues. The V gene's germline CDR1 is MNHEY and CDR2 SMNVEV (reference sequence). V dropped 7 bases and J dropped 8; count of bases not matched to a gene: 12. CDR3 sequence: CASIFSGTGSDEQFF. The DNA for the CDR3 is TGTGCCAGCATTTTCTCCGGGACAGGGAGCGATGAGCAGTTCTTC.

The genes are TRBV11-2 and TRBJ2-3; 13 bases are a match to TRBD2. J was trimmed by 0 bases and V by 0 bases; bases with no gene match: 9. CDR1 is SGHAT and CDR2 is FQNNGV in the germline V gene. This CDR3 has 20 residues. The CDR3 bases are TGTGCCAGCAGCTTAGACCTAGGGGGACTAGCGGGATATAGCACAGATACGCAGTATTTT. As protein: CASSLDLGGLAGYSTDTQYF. Looking up the rest from reference TRBV11-2 and TRBJ2-3 gives the full variable domain: EAGVAQSPRYKIIEKRQSVAFWCNPISGHATLYWYQQILGQGPKLLIQFQNNGVVDDSQLPKDRFSAERLKGVDSTLKIQPAKLEDSAVYLCASSLDLGGLAGYSTDTQYFGPGTRLTVL.

The chain links TRBV7-8 to TRBJ2-3; a weak D match, TRBD2 (5 bases). Germline V gene lookup returns CDR1 SGHVS and CDR2 FQNEAQ. This CDR3 has 12 residues. V lost 3 bases and J 4 bases, leaving 5 bases between the germline ends. CDR3 nucleotide sequence: TGTGCCAGCAGCTTCGGGGCAGATACGCAGTATTTT. Its translation is CASSFGADTQYF.

The gene calls are TRBV4-1 and TRBJ2-7, with a tentative D call TRBD2 (5 bases). CDR3 size: 13 residues. Looked up from germline, CDR1 is MGHRA and CDR2 is YSYEKL. V was clipped by 5 bases and J by 7 bases, with 15 bases between them. This chain's CDR3 is CASSSTNQREQYF. CDR3 DNA sequence: TGCGCCAGCAGCTCGACTAACCAGAGGGAGCAGTACTTC.

This clone was observed once. The V gene is TRBV6-5, the J gene TRBJ2-2, with 7 positions matching TRBD2. With 2 bases clipped from V and 3 bases from J, the junction kept 0 bases outside the gene matches. CDR1 is MNHEY, CDR2 SVGAGI, per germline. This CDR3 region has 14 residues. For the CDR3, the DNA is TGTGCCAGCAGTTACCTAGCGGACACCGGGGAGCTGTTTTTT. Protein product: CASSYLADTGELFF.

The chain recombines TRBV6-1 with TRBJ2-7, with D possibly matching TRBD1 (6 bases). Between the trimmed V and J ends, which lost 2 bases and 1 base, there was a span of 12 bases. The CDR3 loop spans 15 amino acids. In germline, CDR1 is MNHNS, CDR2 SASEGT. The DNA for the CDR3 is TGTGCCAGCAGTGAATTTGACAGGAGATCCTACGAGCAGTACTTC. It specifies CASSEFDRRSYEQYF.

The rearrangement links TRBV10-3 to TRBJ1-1, with 8 bases aligning to TRBD1. This CDR3 spans 15 amino acids. The germline V gene has CDR1 ENHRY and CDR2 SYGVKD. Trimming took 6 bases from V and 0 from J; bases not matched to a gene: 6. This CDR3 is CAIRGQGGLNTEAFF. CDR3 nucleotides: TGTGCCATCAGAGGACAGGGAGGACTGAACACTGAAGCTTTCTTT.

The CDR3 spells CASSFRGSNEQFF. In DNA form, the CDR3 reads TGTGCCAGCAGCTTTAGGGGGTCGAATGAGCAGTTCTTC. This chain joins TRBV7-3 and TRBJ2-1; possible D gene TRBD1, 6 bases. Germline V gives CDR1 SGHTA, CDR2 FQGTGA. V lost 3 bases to trimming and J lost 7 bases, with 10 bases between them. The CDR3 consists of 13 residues.

This rearrangement joins TRBV9 to TRBJ2-5; 7 bases align to TRBD2. After removal of 4 bases from V and 1 base from J, the junction contained 13 bases not matched to a gene. The CDR3 has 17 amino acids. Germline loops: CDR1 SGDLS, CDR2 YYNGEE. CDR3 sequence: CASSLMTSSQSQETQYF. Written as DNA, the CDR3 is TGTGCCAGCAGCCTAATGACTAGCTCCCAATCCCAAGAGACCCAGTACTTC.

V usage is TRBV6-5 and J usage is TRBJ2-7; no clear D. Per germline, CDR1 MNHEY and CDR2 SVGAGI. V lost 6 bases to trimming and J lost 2 bases, with 14 bases between them. This CDR3 spans 14 amino acids. CDR3 sequence: CASRPPGWAYEQYF. CDR3 DNA: TGTGCCAGCAGGCCTCCCGGGTGGGCCTACGAGCAGTACTTC.

The genes are TRBV11-2 and TRBJ2-2; D might be TRBD1 (6 bases). Germline CDR1 reads SGHAT; CDR2 reads FQNNGV. The V and J ends lost 3 bases and 1 base respectively, with 12 bases between them. The CDR3 covers 16 residues. The CDR3 loop reads CASSLNAGVNTGELFF. CDR3 nucleotides: TGTGCCAGCAGCTTGAATGCAGGGGTGAACACCGGGGAGCTGTTTTTT.

The CDR3 DNA reads as TGTGCCAGCAGCGCATCGGCAGCGGGGTACTACGAGCAGTACTTC. Encoded protein: CASSASAAGYYEQYF. The V gene is TRBV9, the J gene TRBJ2-7; TRBD2 agrees at 7 bases. Germline CDR1 and CDR2: SGDLS and YYNGEE. The CDR3 contains 15 residues. Unmatched junction bases numbered 9, after V lost 3 bases and J lost 3 bases. The full variable domain, with the rest looked up from reference TRBV9 and TRBJ2-7, is DSGVTQTPKHLITATGQRVTLRCSPRSGDLSVYWYQQSLDQGLQFLIQYYNGEERAKGNILERFSAQQFPDLHSELNLSSLELGDSALYFCASSASAAGYYEQYFGPGTRLTVT.

This chain connects TRBV28 to TRBJ1-3; possible D gene TRBD1, 5 bases. The CDR3 runs to 15 residues. Germline V gene lookup returns CDR1 MDHEN and CDR2 SYDVKM. V was pared by 6 bases and J by 4 bases, with 16 bases between. The CDR3 reads CASSPPGGWGNTIYF. The CDR3 coding sequence is TGTGCCAGCAGCCCCCCTGGGGGGTGGGGAAACACCATATATTTT. The complete variable domain, with remaining parts taken from reference TRBV28 and TRBJ1-3, reads DVKVTQSSRYLVKRTGEKVFLECVQDMDHENMFWYRQDPGLGLRLIYFSYDVKMKEKGDIPEGYSVSREKKERFSLILESASTNQTSMYLCASSPPGGWGNTIYFGEGSWLTVV.

The V call is TRBV5-1, the J call TRBJ2-5; 10 bases agree with TRBD1. Germline values: CDR1 SGHRS, CDR2 YFSETQ. This CDR3 spans 15 amino acids. Trimming took 2 bases from V and 3 from J; bases not matched to a gene: 4. The CDR3 bases are TGCGCCAGCAGCTTTAGGACAGGGGGGAAAGAGACCCAGTACTTC. This encodes CASSFRTGGKETQYF.

This chain connects TRBV27 to TRBJ1-4; D is possibly TRBD1 (5 bases). V was cut by 3 bases and J by 4 bases, with 15 bases left in between. Per the germline V gene, CDR1 is MNHEY and CDR2 is SMNVEV (reference sequence). This CDR3 spans 16 amino acids. The CDR3: CASSLWARELNEKLFF. The CDR3 DNA is TGTGCCAGCAGTTTGTGGGCCAGGGAACTTAATGAAAAACTGTTTTTT.

Notes on this clone: At one boundary the junction diverges from the germline segment, which might be a read error. The chain carries TRBV19 and TRBJ1-1, with TRBD1 matching over 8 bases. The germline V gene encodes CDR1 LNHDA and CDR2 SQIVND (reference sequence). The CDR3 loop spans 14 amino acids. The CDR3 spells CASSTRGQHTEAFF. CDR3 DNA sequence: TGTGCCAGCAGTACCAGGGGGCAACACACTGAAGCTTTCTTT.